This T cell receptor beta chain was retrieved from a study of cytomegalovirus exposure and HLA in healthy donors (dated by TCRdb to about 2017). Regarding the research as a whole: In an earlier analysis of several hundred of the donors, 250 to 350 Gb of sequence data and 95 million to 130 million unique TCR beta sequences from some 170 million T cells were reported. Among the 398 genotyped donors, 75% to 90% belonged to the genetic ancestry cluster associated with self-reported Caucasian donors. All discovery cohort repertoires had been generated on a single sequencing platform. An earlier analysis of 587 of the donors used high-throughput TCR beta sequencing to judge whether each TCR beta V gene segment behaved as functional or pseudogenic. A later genetic analysis used genome-wide SNP genotypes for 398 of the 666 donors, treating that subset as a discovery cohort. Five DR-DQ haplotypes were handled as single units for association and clustering, since linkage in the cohort was strong. An early release covering 550 to 700 HLA-typed donors comprised 250 to 350 gigabases of sequencing data and around 80 million unique TCR sequences. In the later analysis, no new phenotypic data were used to find candidate immune exposures; instead, reliance was placed on TCR beta sequences and their occurrence across donors. To study patterns of TCR occurrence, a later analysis re-analyzed previously published TCR beta repertoires from 666 donors and added high-resolution HLA genotyping. Among over 350 genotyped donors of the cohort, an average of around 240,000 unique TCR beta nucleotide sequences were sequenced per donor, about a sixth of them non-productive. HLA typing covered class I and class II loci at four-digit resolution. Besides the first cohort of approximately 670 subjects, a separate validation cohort made up of 120 or so different subjects was used. The number of donors typed differed by locus, with about 620-630 for A, B, C, DRB1 and DQB1, about 500 for DQA1, under 610 for DPA1, and some 450 for DPB1. Donor age, sex, ethnicity and CMV serostatus were compiled alongside the repertoire data. The study aimed to test whether cataloging public T cell receptors could reveal signatures of past pathogen exposure. To predict cytomegalovirus infection status, the study combined high-throughput TCR immunosequencing, statistical association of individual TCRs with disease status, and machine learning. The study used immunosequencing to profile the T cell repertoires of more than 650 subjects and linked those repertoires to cytomegalovirus serostatus. Paper-wide results and their limitations: When HLA alleles, especially DR and DQ, strongly co-occurred, attributing TCR associations to individual alleles was difficult. The earlier analysis of almost 600 of the donors excluded over 15 rarely observed V segments, including chromosome 9 orphons, because counts were too low. Some IMGT-functional V segments, including TRBV6-2 and TRBV6-3, could not be distinguished by the 87-base-pair reads and were therefore excluded. According to a later analysis, TCR association rates differed among HLA loci, with DRB1 alleles showing the most associated TCRs and HLA-C alleles showing the fewest. A later analysis reported that several top co-occurrence clusters appeared linked to parvovirus B19, influenza, CMV and Epstein-Barr virus. A group of highly shared sequence variants was considered likely to be a technical artifact of the sequencing pipeline. Presence/absence analyses assumed roughly uniform sequencing depth across donors, an assumption that may not hold. Only TCR beta chains were sequenced in this cohort, and the absence of alpha or paired-chain data limited detectable features. At a false discovery rate of 0.05, a later analysis linked 16,951 TCR beta sequences to specific HLA alleles. CMV serostatus was the only immune exposure information available for the cohort. Correlated functional status among segregating V segments might reflect linkage disequilibrium, but an unknown experimental factor could not be ruled out. Most TCR sequences were observed very rarely across donors, whereas some public TCRs were present in many individuals. In a later genetic analysis, fewer N-insertions in productive TCRs were reported among donors in an Asian-associated ancestry cluster than the approximately 710-donor mean. In a later analysis, HLA-associated TCR beta chains were found to be more clonally expanded and to have lower generation probabilities than equally common non-associated chains. In both the original and validation cohorts, the classifier was reported to diagnose cytomegalovirus status with high specificity and sensitivity. The authors suggested that the approach could potentially be extended to other disease states and immunological phenotypes. V-gene and J-gene trimming of TCR beta chains was associated with a missense DCLRE1C variant in a later genetic analysis, and the association was replicated in an independent cohort. Because some donors lacked HLA typing at each locus, the association tests relied only on the typed subset. Broadly in line with IMGT annotations, most TCR beta V segments showed up in productive rearrangements about 87% or about 30% of the time in an earlier analysis of approximately 600 of the donors. A further reported finding was that TCR beta sequences accurately predicted the HLA-A and HLA-B alleles for most subjects in the first cohort. A later analysis found that most CMV-associated TCR beta chains appeared HLA-restricted, with HLA associations seemingly driven largely by CMV exposure. The study gave a list of more than 150 TCR beta chains associated with cytomegalovirus. A few of the identified cytomegalovirus-associated TCR beta chains were confirmed in vitro to be specific for cytomegalovirus antigens.

A remark on this clone: Its antigen is not yet known. There are no base qualities to consult, and no much larger clone falls within one base.

The cohort consisted of 666 healthy bone marrow donors. At the time of sampling, every cohort member was nominally healthy, though immune exposures that went unrecorded were likely present. The donor tested CMV seronegative and was one of the 352 seronegative cohort members. A peripheral blood sample was collected from each donor, and TCR beta sequencing was performed on peripheral blood mononuclear cells. Genomic DNA was extracted from the blood cell samples with the Qiagen DNeasy Blood Extraction Kit. Library preparation used the immunoSEQ multiplex PCR assay. The multiplex PCR relied on a mix of 60 forward primers for TCR Vbeta segments and 13 reverse primers for TCR Jbeta segments. Amplification of the CDR3 region of rearranged TCR beta genes was performed with a multiplex PCR assay on genomic DNA. Amplified TCR beta libraries were sequenced as 87-base-pair reads on the Illumina HiSeq System. From the authors' description of their analysis: Across the 670 or so repertoires, a later analysis counted roughly 77 million unique TCR beta chains, around 11 million of which were shared by at least two donors. Raw reads were error-corrected and collapsed into unique sequences by a nearest-neighbor algorithm in which closely related sequences were merged to remove PCR and sequencing errors. CDR3 sequences were aligned to IMGT reference sequences to assign V, D and J gene segments. Each retained sequence needed at least a six-nucleotide match to both a V gene segment and a J gene segment. Rearrangements were classified as productive when the CDR3 lacked stop codons and remained in frame with V and J, and all other rearrangements were classified as non-productive. CDR3 was defined according to IMGT convention as the region running from the second conserved V-encoded cysteine to the conserved J-encoded phenylalanine. The earlier analysis of about 620 of the donors excluded sequences that lacked an unambiguous match to a single V gene segment. In an earlier analysis of 500 to 750 of the donors, V segments were called functional above 56.7% productive rearrangements and were called segregating when the between-donor standard deviation exceeded 5%. To diagnose cytomegalovirus status from the catalog of TCR beta chain sequences, a statistical classification framework was built. In a later analysis, V and J genes were assigned by comparing TCR nucleotide sequences against IMGT/GENE-DB human TR gene sequences. The TCRdist pipeline was used in a later analysis to assign CDR3 sequences and most-parsimonious VDJ recombination scenarios. A later analysis defined each TCR beta chain by its CDR3 amino acid sequence plus V-gene family, and excluded reads lacking a unique V-gene family. To address suspected cross-contamination and a sequencing artifact, a later analysis removed under 600 highly shared, low-generation-probability nucleotide sequences. In a later analysis, a clonal expansion index for each public chain was calculated from normalized within-repertoire ranks of inferred template counts. In a later analysis, generation probabilities were computed using a VDJ recombination model fitted to out-of-frame rearrangements, and the results were checked against IGoR. In a later analysis, TCR-TCR, TCR-HLA and TCR-CMV co-occurrence was scored with hypergeometric tests, and a repertoire-size bias correction was applied to TCR pairs. In a later analysis, false discovery rates were estimated by permuting HLA or CMV assignments 20 times. In a later analysis, co-occurring TCRs were grouped with DBSCAN, and TCRdist sequence similarity was added when clustering was performed within HLA-allele-positive subsets. Repertoires with fewer than 30,000 or more than 120,000 public chains were left out of co-occurrence clustering, as were five repertoires with anomalous nucleotide sharing. TCRdb holds this immuneACCESS table with in-frame rearrangements only. Some clones are missing; in checked studies, unresolved V genes explain under half, and the rest has no known cause. The D gene and trimming were derived from the DNA, and the V and J assignments and clone size from that table. The table for this sample lists nearly 110,000 clones; around 82% of them were counted only once. 1.6% of the sample rests with the top ten.

The germline V gene provides CDR1 LGHNA and CDR2 YNFKEQ. The CDR3 covers 12 residues, taking in both the cysteine and the phenylalanine. Only the CDR3 part of the read is kept: 36 bases, read in frame from the first base. Between the V and J ends, shortened by 0 bases and 11 bases respectively, the junction contains 10 bases. The sequence came from a man over 45 in good health and CMV-seronegative. The sequenced material came from PBMCs. The chain was built from TRBV4-2 and TRBJ1-1, with TRBD1 tentatively as D gene (6 bases match). The CDR3 has the sequence CASSQEGGSAFF. In nucleotides, the sequence is TGTGCCAGCAGCCAAGAAGGGGGTTCTGCTTTCTTT.